This T cell receptor (beta chain) appears in the sequencing data of a study of T cell repertoires in cytomegalovirus infection. Study background: From public TCR beta signatures came an indication of both CMV infection and matching HLA type.

Whole-study findings and limits: Clonotypes of TCR beta that were HLA-C-restricted and CMV-specific dominated the ex vivo response. Individuals carrying CMV plus the relevant HLA were identified by cumulative frequency of public TCR beta families.

The V end was cut by 5 bases, the J end by 4 bases, with 18 bases between. Germline CDR1 is SGHTA and CDR2 is FQGNSA. The CDR3 spans 16 residues. This clonotype showed up many times. Its antigen is currently unknown. Via MiXCR, TCRdb re-called the reads, giving one row per CDR3 protein. This sample has 200,000 to 300,000 distinct CDR3 sequences, with roughly 10% found just once. The gene calls are TRBV7-2 and TRBJ1-3; tentatively, D is TRBD1 (6 bases). The source of this sequence is a human donor in good health (CMV status not recorded). Some clones in this sample may be carry-over from other donors' samples. The specimen sequenced was PBMCs. As DNA, the CDR3 is TGTGCCAGCAGCGAACAGGGTCAGGTCCCCGGAAACACCATATATTTT. This sequence encodes CASSEQGQVPGNTIYF. Drawing the rest from reference TRBV7-2 and TRBJ1-3, the complete variable domain is GAGVSQSPSNKVTEKGKDVELRCDPISGHTALYWYRQSLGQGLEFLIYFQGNSAPDKSGLPSDRFSAERTGGSVSTLTIQRTQQEDSAVYLCASSEQGQVPGNTIYFGEGSWLTVV.